The sequence of this T cell receptor beta chain was determined in a study of shared clonotypes between healthy human individuals. Broader study findings: Non-shared clonotypes had lower generation probabilities than those shared by all four donors. The rarefaction results pointed to incomplete sorted-subset sequencing despite large depth. Among donors, clonotype sharing was expected to be affected by sequencing depth.

This CDR3 has 15 residues. Germline CDR1 and CDR2: SGHRS and YFSETQ. V dropped 2 bases and J dropped 1 base, with 13 bases sitting between them. A word on this clone: Its specificity is unknown. Other DNA variants within this sample encode the same CDR3.

This table comes from immunoSEQ multiplex PCR, and its TCRdb copy is limited to in-frame clones, with some not included. The sample includes under 2.5 million clones, 85% to 95% of them seen just once. What was sequenced was naive CD4+ T cells from PBMCs. Sample subset: CD45RA+ positively selected. This TCR was recovered from a man aged 18-30 years in good health. Some clones in this sample may be carry-over from other donors' samples. V gene TRBV5-1 combines with J gene TRBJ2-7, with D possibly matching TRBD2 (7 bases). As DNA, the CDR3 is TGCGCCAGCAGCTTAACAGGGAGGGGATCCTACGAGCAGTACTTC. The encoded protein is CASSLTGRGSYEQYF. Supplemented by reference TRBV5-1 and TRBJ2-7, the full variable domain reads KAGVTQTPRYLIKTRGQQVTLSCSPISGHRSVSWYQQTPGQGLQFLFEYFSETQRNKGNFPGRFSGRQFSNSRSEMNVSTLELGDSALYLCASSLTGRGSYEQYFGPGTRLTVT.